This is a list of T cell receptor beta chains from one sample in a study of blood T cells in healthy people across ages. TCRdb itself ran the 5' RACE reads through MiXCR, one entry per CDR3 protein. This table holds 550,000 to 800,000 distinct CDR3 sequences, about 30% found once. Sequencing was carried out using blood. The receptors come from an elderly woman in good health. Each CDR3 is given with its conserved first and last residue. The D gene is left open where the match is weak. The size entry is marked missing in some rows and otherwise reads once, few, many or a size class.

d_call j_call v_call clone_size cdr3_nt cdr3_aa
TRBD2 TRBJ2-5 TRBV20-1 . TGCAGTGCTAGAGACACGACTAGCGGGGGGGAAGAGACCCAGTACTTC CSARDTTSGGEETQYF
TRBD1 TRBJ1-2 TRBV7-2 many TGTGCCAGCAGCCTCAGGACAGGACCTAACTATGGCTACACCTTC CASSLRTGPNYGYTF
TRBD1 TRBJ2-7 TRBV10-3 many TGTGCCATCAGCCCCAGGGGGATCGAGCAGTACTTC CAISPRGIEQYF
TRBD2 TRBJ2-1 TRBV7-6 many TGTGCCAGCAGCTTCAAAACTAGCGGGGGCCCGGGTGAGCAGTTCTTC CASSFKTSGGPGEQFF
. TRBJ1-5 TRBV7-2 . TGTGCCAGCAGCCAGGGACCCCAATCCGGTCAGCCCCAGCATTTT CASSQGPQSGQPQHF
. TRBJ1-4 TRBV14 many TGTGCCAGCAGCCATCTGGGTGCTCCCCGGGCACTGTTTTTT CASSHLGAPRALFF
TRBD2 TRBJ2-3 TRBV13 many TGTGCCAGCCACACTAGCGGAGAAACAGATACGCAGTATTTT CASHTSGETDTQYF
. TRBJ1-2 TRBV20-1 many TGCAGTGCTAGAGGTGACAGAGCTAACTATGGCTACACCTTC CSARGDRANYGYTF
. TRBJ1-2 TRBV12-3/TRBV12-4 few TGTGCCAGCAGCCCGACCCCAGGGGACCGCTATGGCTACACCTTC CASSPTPGDRYGYTF
TRBD1 TRBJ1-5 TRBV4-2 few TGTGCCAGCAGCCAAGGGGCAGGGGGAAACAATCAGCCCCAGCATTTT CASSQGAGGNNQPQHF
TRBD1 TRBJ1-5 TRBV19 . TGTGCCAGCCTTTCCGGGACAGGGGTTCAGCCCCAGCATTTT CASLSGTGVQPQHF
. TRBJ2-1 TRBV6-1 many TGTGCCAGCAGAACTAATTCGGGCCTAAATGAGCAGTTCTTC CASRTNSGLNEQFF
. TRBJ1-2 TRBV20-1 many TGCAGTGCTAGTGGGCAGGGCACTACTTATGGCTACACCTTC CSASGQGTTYGYTF
. TRBJ2-7 TRBV6-2/TRBV6-3 . TGTGCCAGCAGTTACCTCGGACGAGGCGAGCAGTACTTC CASSYLGRGEQYF
. TRBJ2-3 TRBV2 . TGTGCCCTGCGGATCCCTAGCACAGATACGCAGTATTTT CALRIPSTDTQYF
TRBD1 TRBJ1-2 TRBV25-1 few TGTGCCAGCAGTGACCCCCGGACAGGGCGGGCCTATGGCTACACCTTC CASSDPRTGRAYGYTF
TRBD1 TRBJ1-1 TRBV5-5 . TGTGCCAGCAGCTTTACAGGGGGCGCCGGGAACACTGAAGCTTTCTTT CASSFTGGAGNTEAFF
. TRBJ2-4 TRBV20-1 . TGCAGTGCTAGAGGGCGGGGTCGAAACATTCAGTACTTC CSARGRGRNIQYF
TRBD1 TRBJ1-1 TRBV20-1 many TGCAGTGCCCCCAGCGGGACAGGGGACACTGAAGCTTTCTTT CSAPSGTGDTEAFF
. TRBJ1-5 TRBV7-9 . TGTGCCAGCAGCTTATTTATTTACAGCGGGAAACTGTGGCCCCAGCATTTT CASSLFIYSGKLWPQHF
TRBD2 TRBJ2-3 TRBV12-3/TRBV12-4 . TGTGCCAGCAGGAAGACTAGCGGGGGAGTGGGAACAGATACGCAGTATTTT CASRKTSGGVGTDTQYF
. TRBJ2-5 TRBV7-9 . TGTGCCAGCAGCTTAGTTTATACTCAAGAGACCCAGTACTTC CASSLVYTQETQYF
TRBD1 TRBJ2-7 TRBV7-9 many TGTGCCAGCAAACCGGGACAGGGGCTTTACGAGCAGTACTTC CASKPGQGLYEQYF
. TRBJ2-3 TRBV5-1 . TGCGCCAGCAGCCCCAGGGGAGCGGCAAGCACAGATACGCAGTATTTT CASSPRGAASTDTQYF
TRBD1 TRBJ2-7 TRBV10-3 many TGTGCCATCAGACCGGCAAGGGACAGGGGCCACGAGCAGTACTTC CAIRPARDRGHEQYF
. TRBJ2-6 TRBV10-3 . TGTGCCTCCCATCTTAGCTCTGGGGCCAACGTCCTGACTTTC CASHLSSGANVLTF
. TRBJ1-5 TRBV27 few . CASSFLAGNQPQHF
. TRBJ2-2 TRBV6-1 . TGTGCCAGCAGCCAGAAACCGGGACCCGGGGTCCTAGACACCGGGGAGCTGTTTTTT CASSQKPGPGVLDTGELFF
TRBD1 TRBJ1-1 TRBV15 many TGTGCCACCGGGACAGCTGGTTTCTCTGGGGTAGCTTTCTTT CATGTAGFSGVAFF
. TRBJ2-2 TRBV10-3 few TGTGCCATCAAGACCAACGCCGGGGAGCTGTTTTTT CAIKTNAGELFF
TRBD1 TRBJ1-6 TRBV7-2 . TGTGTCAGCAACCCAGGGGGCACGGGCAATTCACCCCTCCACTTT CVSNPGGTGNSPLHF
. TRBJ2-7 TRBV5-1 . TGCGCCAGCAGCCTCGCGCCCGACAACTACGAGCAGTACTTC CASSLAPDNYEQYF
. TRBJ1-2 TRBV4-2 many TGTGCCAGCAGCCAAGATCGGGAGGGTTGGGGCTACACCTTC CASSQDREGWGYTF
. TRBJ1-1 TRBV5-1 many TGCGCCAGCAGCTTACAACAGGGTCGGACTGAAGCTTTCTTT CASSLQQGRTEAFF
. TRBJ2-3 TRBV14 many TGTGCCAGCAGCCGGTCGGGACTCTTTGGGGAAACGCAGTATTTT CASSRSGLFGETQYF